By sample share, the clone carrying this T cell receptor (beta chain) is medium-sized (0.01 to 0.1%). This sample was included in a study of blood T cell repertoires in COVID-19. Per the germline V gene, CDR1 is MNHEY and CDR2 is SMNVEV (reference sequence). The CDR3 consists of 16 residues. V trimming: 2 bases; J trimming: 3 bases; junction bases outside the gene matches: 3. Data came from immunoSEQ multiplex PCR; TCRdb stores just in-frame clones and leaves some out. The sample has roughly 69,000 clones, 65% to 80% seen once. This chain links TRBV27 with TRBJ2-3; 12 bases map to TRBD2. This clonotype originated in a woman between 50 and 59 years old with acute or convalescent COVID-19. Specimen: peripheral blood. CDR3 protein: CASSLKLAGGTDTQYF. The CDR3 bases are TGTGCCAGCAGTTTAAAGCTAGCGGGGGGGACAGATACGCAGTATTTT.